Below are 10 T cell receptor beta chains sequenced from a single sample in a study of neurological immune-mediated disorders. TCRdb called the 5' RACE reads again in MiXCR, with one record for every CDR3 protein. This table has 50,000 or so distinct CDR3 sequences, 3% to 4% appearing once. Sample: PBMCs. These receptors all stem from a man aged 40-49 years with multiple sclerosis.

This clonotype was counted ten times or more. This chain connects TRBV15 to TRBJ1-1; D remains ambiguous. CDR1 and CDR2 from the germline V gene are LNHNV and YYDKDF (reference sequence). This CDR3 has 14 amino acids. Trimming shortened V by 2 bases and J by 3 bases, and 10 bases separated the two germline ends. The DNA for the CDR3 is TGTGCCACCAGCAGACGAAAGATGGACACTGAAGCTTTCTTT. This translates into CATSRRKMDTEAFF.

In this sample, this clonotype turned up many times. The genes are TRBV7-2 and TRBJ2-3; D possibly matches TRBD1 or TRBD2 (5 bases each). Germline V gives CDR1 SGHTA, CDR2 FQGNSA. Trimming left V 5 bases short and J 4 bases short, with 13 bases between. CDR3 length: 14 residues. As DNA, the CDR3 is TGTGCCAGCAGCCCCACCCGAGGGGCAGATACGCAGTATTTT. It yields the protein CASSPTRGADTQYF. Full variable domain (missing parts from reference TRBV7-2 and TRBJ2-3): GAGVSQSPSNKVTEKGKDVELRCDPISGHTALYWYRQSLGQGLEFLIYFQGNSAPDKSGLPSDRFSAERTGGSVSTLTIQRTQQEDSAVYLCASSPTRGADTQYFGPGTRLTVL.

In its sample, this clonotype was seen many times. The chain uses TRBV5-6 and TRBJ1-2; the match to TRBD1 covers 11 bases. The germline V gene encodes CDR1 SGHDT and CDR2 YYEEEE. V gave up 4 bases and J gave up 3 bases; unmatched junction bases: 8. The CDR3 spans 16 residues. The CDR3 loop reads CASSTEDRGLDYGYTF. The CDR3 DNA reads as TGTGCCAGCAGCACCGAGGACAGGGGGCTTGACTATGGCTACACCTTC.

This clonotype was observed a few times. A much more abundant neighbour one base away suggests this may be a read error. The chain recombines TRBV5-1 with TRBJ2-3; 9 bases are a match to TRBD2. Germline V gene lookup returns CDR1 SGHRS and CDR2 YFSETQ. The CDR3 length is 16 residues. J gave up 4 bases and V 4 bases, and 10 bases lay outside the gene matches. As DNA, the CDR3 is TGCGCCAGCAGCATGACTAGCGGAAGTCCCGCAGATACGCAGTATTTT. It translates to CASSMTSGSPADTQYF.

This clonotype has at least ten counts. The V call is TRBV6-6, the J call TRBJ2-2; the D call may be TRBD1 or TRBD2 (5 bases each). CDR1 MNHNY and CDR2 SVGAGI come from the germline V gene (reference sequence). V was shortened by 2 bases and J by 7 bases, with 11 bases between the two germline ends. The length of the CDR3 is 14 residues. The DNA for the CDR3 is TGTGCCAGCAGTTACGGGACCTCGGGCGGGGAGCTGTTTTTT. It is translated as CASSYGTSGGELFF.

This clonotype is medium-sized by share. In nucleotides, the CDR3 is TGTGCCAGCAGTCTCCCGGCCGAGGATACGCAGTATTTT. It codes for CASSLPAEDTQYF. The genes are TRBV12-3 or TRBV12-4 and TRBJ2-3, with D unclear. The CDR3 has 13 amino acids. The V end lost 5 bases, the J end lost 6 bases, and 12 bases lay between the germline ends.

This clonotype was recorded many times. The rearrangement joins TRBV20-1 to TRBJ2-3, with 12 bases aligning to TRBD2. The CDR3 loop spans 15 amino acids. Germline V gene lookup returns CDR1 DFQATT and CDR2 SNEGSKA (reference sequence). Trimming removed 4 bases from V and 0 bases from J; junction bases left unmatched: 2. This CDR3 reads CSAMTSGGSTDTQYF. As DNA, the CDR3 is TGCAGTGCTATGACTAGCGGGGGAAGCACAGATACGCAGTATTTT.

This clonotype was counted ten times or more. Here the CDR3 DNA reads TGTGCCAGCAGCTCCCACCCGGGGGTCACAGATACGCAGTATTTT. Its translation is CASSSHPGVTDTQYF. The chain is built from TRBV11-2 and TRBJ2-3, with a tentative D call TRBD2 (6 bases). Trimming shortened V by 4 bases and J by 2 bases, and 13 bases separated the two germline ends. Germline CDR1 is SGHAT and CDR2 is FQNNGV. CDR3 size: 15 residues.

This clonotype was counted many times. This rearrangement joins TRBV5-1 to TRBJ2-2; D gene unclear. The CDR3 is 14 residues long. The V gene's germline CDR1 is SGHRS and CDR2 YFSETQ. V shed 0 bases and J shed 4 bases, with 7 bases lying between them. Written as DNA, the CDR3 is TGCGCCAGCAGCTTGGAGTCGGTCACCGGGGAGCTGTTTTTT. This translates into CASSLESVTGELFF.

This clonotype was seen many times. The chain combines TRBV6-2 or TRBV6-3 with TRBJ1-5; the match to TRBD1 covers 9 bases. CDR3 length: 17 residues. Germline V gene sequence: CDR1 MNHEY, CDR2 SVGEGT. Unmatched junction bases numbered 12, after V lost 8 bases and J lost 1 base. The CDR3 region has the DNA TGTGCCAGCCCTAGACAGGGGGGTATAAGGAGCAATCAGCCCCAGCATTTT. Translating gives CASPRQGGIRSNQPQHF.